Presented here are 25 T cell receptor beta chains from one specimen sequenced in a study of Tregs in tolerant kidney transplant recipients (dated by TCRdb to between 2018 and 2021). The library relied on the immunoSEQ multiplex PCR assay. TCRdb provides this immuneACCESS table in a form limited to in-frame rearrangements. Some clones are lacking; in checked studies, under half of them reflect an unresolved V gene, and why the rest are absent is not known. For this sample there are about 78,000 clones; 85% to 95% appear just once. In total, the top ten clones hold approximately 0.3% of the sample. Reading the label with the study, this specimen's time point is: blood sample drawn before combined kidney and bone marrow transplant. The sample in question was Tregs from blood, obtained before the transplant. These receptors originate from a human donor who received a combined kidney and bone marrow transplant.

This chain links TRBV2 with TRBJ2-3; the match to TRBD2 covers 8 bases. The length of the CDR3 is 13 residues. The J segment lost 3 bases and the V segment lost 6 bases, leaving 2 bases of the junction unmatched. Germline values: CDR1 SNHLY, CDR2 FYNNEI. For the CDR3, the DNA is TGTGCCAGCAGAGAGCGGGAGACAGATACGCAGTATTTT. Translating gives CASRERETDTQYF.

The chain is built from TRBV18 and TRBJ2-3, with 12 bases lining up with TRBD2. After removal of 8 bases from V and 4 bases from J, the junction contained 4 bases not matched to a gene. The CDR3 covers 14 residues. In germline, CDR1 is KGHSH, CDR2 LQKENI. Here the CDR3 reads CASASGRAADTQYF. The CDR3 coding sequence is TGTGCCAGCGCTAGCGGGAGGGCCGCAGATACGCAGTATTTT.

This chain uses TRBV5-1 with TRBJ2-2; tentatively, D is TRBD2 (6 bases). CDR1 SGHRS and CDR2 YFSETQ come from the germline V gene. V lost 1 base and J lost 1, with 23 bases in between. The CDR3 is 20 amino acids. CDR3 residues: CASSLNTLYTGTLNTGELFF. For the CDR3, the DNA is TGCGCCAGCAGCTTGAACACCCTTTACACCGGGACTTTGAACACCGGGGAGCTGTTTTTT.

This sequence joins TRBV5-1 and TRBJ2-7; 10 bases map to TRBD1. The trim removed 0 bases at V and 7 bases at J, leaving 4 bases unmatched. This CDR3 region has 14 residues. From germline, CDR1 is SGHRS and CDR2 YFSETQ. CDR3 coding DNA: TGCGCCAGCAGCTTGGGACAGGGGGCACTGGAGCAGTACTTC. This sequence encodes CASSLGQGALEQYF.

The chain is built from TRBV18 and TRBJ1-5; D ambiguous. The length of the CDR3 is 16 residues. V was clipped by 2 bases and J by 4 bases, with 15 bases between them. Germline CDR1 KGHSH, CDR2 LQKENI. For the CDR3, the DNA is TGTGCCAGCTCACCAGTTGCCCGGCCCCAAAATCAGCCCCAGCATTTT. Translation: CASSPVARPQNQPQHF. Based on the CDR3 plus reference TRBV18 and TRBJ1-5, the full variable domain is NAGVMQNPRHLVRRRGQEARLRCSPMKGHSHVYWYRQLPEEGLKFMVYLQKENIIDESGMPKERFSAEFPKEGPSILRIQQVVRGDSAAYFCASSPVARPQNQPQHFGDGTRLSIL.

The rearrangement links TRBV2 to TRBJ2-7; maybe TRBD2 (6 bases). Trimming took 8 bases from V and 0 from J, leaving 11 bases between them. The CDR3 contains 13 residues. CDR1 is SNHLY and CDR2 is FYNNEI in the germline V gene. CDR3 region: CASRTTASYEQYF. CDR3 DNA sequence: TGTGCCAGCCGGACTACGGCCTCCTACGAGCAGTACTTC. Full variable domain (remainder filled in from reference TRBV2 and TRBJ2-7): EPEVTQTPSHQVTQMGQEVILRCVPISNHLYFYWYRQILGQKVEFLVSFYNNEISEKSEIFDDQFSVERPDGSNFTLKIRSTKLEDSAMYFCASRTTASYEQYFGPGTRLTVT.

The rearrangement links TRBV28 to TRBJ2-2; TRBD1 matches 7 bases. V shed 5 bases and J 0 bases; nucleotides not matched to a gene: 3. There are 15 residues in the CDR3. Germline V gene lookup returns CDR1 MDHEN and CDR2 SYDVKM. CDR3 protein: CASSLGGANTGELFF. CDR3 nucleotide sequence: TGTGCCAGCAGTCTAGGGGGCGCGAACACCGGGGAGCTGTTTTTT.

The rearrangement links TRBV28 to TRBJ2-7; 9 bases line up with TRBD2. CDR3 length equals 14 residues. Germline CDR1 reads MDHEN; CDR2 reads SYDVKM. V gave up 4 bases and J gave up 4 bases; unmatched junction bases: 5. The CDR3 protein is CASSSAGGQYEQYF. CDR3 nucleotide sequence: TGTGCCAGCAGTTCAGCGGGAGGCCAATACGAGCAGTACTTC.

This clone was counted a single time. The chain uses TRBV28 and TRBJ2-2, with TRBD1 matching 9 bases. This CDR3 spans 14 amino acids. Looked up from germline, CDR1 is MDHEN and CDR2 is SYDVKM. V trimming: 10 bases; J trimming: 1 base; junction bases outside the gene matches: 4. The CDR3 DNA sequence: TGTGCCATCCCGGGACAGGGGAACACCGGGGAGCTGTTTTTT. Protein sequence: CAIPGQGNTGELFF.

This clone was seen only a few times. The chain uses TRBV5-1 and TRBJ1-2, with D hard to call. The CDR3 has 13 residues. V lost 2 bases, J lost 2 bases, and 7 bases lay in between. Per germline, CDR1 SGHRS and CDR2 YFSETQ. The CDR3 DNA sequence: TGCGCCAGCAGCTTTGACGGGAACTATGGCTACACCTTC. It translates to CASSFDGNYGYTF.

This chain uses TRBV27 with TRBJ1-2; possible D gene TRBD1, 5 bases. The CDR3 has 13 amino acids. Trimming stripped 3 bases from V and 8 bases from J, with 13 bases between. Germline lookup yields CDR1 MNHEY and CDR2 SMNVEV (reference sequence). The CDR3 DNA sequence: TGTGCCAGCAGTTTTCAGGGAATGGGAGGCTACACCTTC. It is translated as CASSFQGMGGYTF.

The chain carries TRBV5-5 and TRBJ2-7, with 10 bases identical to TRBD1. This CDR3 region has 15 residues. Per the germline V gene, CDR1 is SGHKS and CDR2 is YYEKEE (reference sequence). After removal of 3 bases from V and 4 bases from J, the junction contained 7 bases not matched to a gene. The DNA for the CDR3 is TGTGCCAGCAGCTCTCCGGGACAGGGGCATTACGAGCAGTACTTC. Translated: CASSSPGQGHYEQYF. The full variable domain, completed using reference TRBV5-5 and TRBJ2-7, is DAGVTQSPTHLIKTRGQQVTLRCSPISGHKSVSWYQQVLGQGPQFIFQYYEKEERGRGNFPDRFSARQFPNYSSELNVNALLLGDSALYLCASSSPGQGHYEQYFGPGTRLTVT.

The rearrangement links TRBV30 to TRBJ2-1; 8 nucleotides align to TRBD2. Germline CDR1 reads GTSNPN; CDR2 reads SVGIG (reference sequence). The CDR3 length is 16 residues. V shed 0 bases and J 3 bases; nucleotides not matched to a gene: 7. In DNA form, the CDR3 reads TGTGCCTGGAGTGTACTCCCCGGGACTAGCTACAATGAGCAGTTCTTC. It codes for CAWSVLPGTSYNEQFF.

The chain uses TRBV5-1 and TRBJ2-2; D gene uncertain. This CDR3 has 16 amino acids. V was trimmed by 3 bases and J by 0 bases, leaving 12 bases between them. Germline V gives CDR1 SGHRS, CDR2 YFSETQ. In DNA, the CDR3 is TGCGCCAGCAGCTCCTCCCAGTCCCCGAACACCGGGGAGCTGTTTTTT. It encodes CASSSSQSPNTGELFF. The variable domain in full, with the rest retrieved from reference TRBV5-1 and TRBJ2-2, is KAGVTQTPRYLIKTRGQQVTLSCSPISGHRSVSWYQQTPGQGLQFLFEYFSETQRNKGNFPGRFSGRQFSNSRSEMNVSTLELGDSALYLCASSSSQSPNTGELFFGEGSRLTVL.

The chain recombines TRBV6-5 with TRBJ2-3; 11 nucleotides match TRBD1. In germline, CDR1 is MNHEY, CDR2 SVGAGI. The length of the CDR3 is 14 residues. V lost 8 bases, J lost 1 base, and 2 bases stayed unmatched. CDR3 DNA sequence: TGTGCCAGCCAGGGACAGGGGGGCACAGATACGCAGTATTTT. Encoded protein: CASQGQGGTDTQYF.

This rearrangement joins TRBV11-2 to TRBJ2-1, with D perhaps matching TRBD1 (6 bases). Germline values: CDR1 SGHAT, CDR2 FQNNGV. The CDR3 is made up of 12 amino acids. The ends were cut back, 4 bases at V and 6 bases at J, with 7 bases in the middle. The CDR3 region is CASSSQGNEQFF. The CDR3 DNA follows: TGTGCCAGCAGCTCACAGGGCAATGAGCAGTTCTTC.

The V gene is TRBV4-1, the J gene TRBJ1-2; D is uncertain. Germline V lookup: CDR1 MGHRA, CDR2 YSYEKL. This CDR3 contains 14 residues. V gave up 3 bases and J gave up 2 bases, with 10 bases separating them. CDR3 amino acids: CASSHPGRNYGYTF. CDR3 in DNA: TGCGCCAGCAGCCACCCCGGACGGAACTATGGCTACACCTTC.

The chain uses TRBV2 and TRBJ2-1; the match to TRBD1 covers 7 bases. The V and J ends lost 8 bases and 4 bases, in that order; junction bases with no gene match: 5. Looked up from germline, CDR1 is SNHLY and CDR2 is FYNNEI. This CDR3 contains 13 residues. This CDR3 is CASQGVGYNEQFF. CDR3 coding DNA: TGTGCCAGCCAGGGGGTGGGGTACAATGAGCAGTTCTTC.

This clone was recorded once. The chain links TRBV2 to TRBJ1-5, with a tentative D call TRBD1 (5 bases). The CDR3 contains 17 residues. Trimming cost V 6 bases and J 0 bases, with 18 bases left between them. The germline V gene encodes CDR1 SNHLY and CDR2 FYNNEI. The CDR3: CASSLEMGGGSNQPQHF. The CDR3 DNA is TGTGCCAGCAGCCTCGAAATGGGGGGGGGTAGCAATCAGCCCCAGCATTTT.

The chain joins TRBV28 to TRBJ2-7, with D perhaps matching TRBD1 (6 bases). There are 12 residues in the CDR3. Trimming took 6 bases from V and 10 from J, leaving 16 bases between them. CDR1 is MDHEN and CDR2 is SYDVKM in the germline V gene. CDR3 coding DNA: TGTGCCAGCAGCCCCGGGACACGAAGACAGTACTTC. This sequence encodes CASSPGTRRQYF.

The chain carries TRBV15 and TRBJ2-7; 8 bases align to TRBD1. CDR1 is LNHNV and CDR2 is YYDKDF in the germline V gene (reference sequence). The V gene end was trimmed by 2 bases and the J gene end by 6 bases; junction bases not matched to a gene: 3. The CDR3 has 13 amino acids. CDR3 region: CATSRNTGGEQYF. As DNA, the CDR3 is TGTGCCACCAGCAGAAATACAGGGGGCGAGCAGTACTTC.

In the case of this clone: This CDR3 is also generated by other DNA sequences in the sample. This sequence joins TRBV5-4 and TRBJ2-7; 11 bases map to TRBD2. The CDR3 contains 15 residues. Per germline, CDR1 SGHNT and CDR2 YYREEE (reference sequence). V trimming: 4 bases; J trimming: 2 bases; junction bases outside the gene matches: 5. The DNA for the CDR3 is TGTGCCAGCAGCCCCGGGACTAGCGGAACCTACGAGCAGTACTTC. Its translation: CASSPGTSGTYEQYF. Together with reference TRBV5-4 and TRBJ2-7, the CDR3 gives the full variable domain: ETGVTQSPTHLIKTRGQQVTLRCSSQSGHNTVSWYQQALGQGPQFIFQYYREEENGRGNFPPRFSGLQFPNYSSELNVNALELDDSALYLCASSPGTSGTYEQYFGPGTRLTVT.

The CDR3 here is CASSFTGGENYGYTF. The CDR3 region has the DNA TGTGCCAGCAGCTTTACAGGGGGCGAGAACTATGGCTACACCTTC. The genes are TRBV7-9 and TRBJ1-2, with TRBD1 matching 9 bases. Germline V CDR1 and CDR2: SEHNR, FQNEAQ (reference sequence). V trimming: 3 bases; J trimming: 2 bases; junction bases outside the gene matches: 4. This CDR3 comprises 15 residues.

V is TRBV19 and J is TRBJ1-5; no firm D call. The CDR3 is made up of 13 amino acids. Germline V gene data show CDR1 as LNHDA and CDR2 as SQIVND (reference sequence). V lost 3 bases and J lost 7, with 10 bases in between. CDR3 sequence (DNA): TGTGCCAGTAGTATCGGAGGGTTCCAGCCCCAGCATTTT. Amino acids: CASSIGGFQPQHF.

In its sample, this clone was seen a few times. The rearrangement links TRBV6-1 to TRBJ1-1; perhaps TRBD1 as D (5 bases). Germline CDR1 and CDR2: MNHNS and SASEGT. V was cut by 6 bases and J by 4 bases, with 15 bases left in between. The CDR3 is 14 amino acids. CDR3 amino acids: CASRRGGMGTEAFF. The CDR3 DNA follows: TGTGCCAGCAGGCGGGGGGGAATGGGCACTGAAGCTTTCTTT.